Sequencing of this T cell receptor (beta chain) was carried out in a study of T cell responses to AZD1222 COVID-19 vaccine. About the research overall: Investigators merged groups given second doses at roughly 4 or roughly 12 weeks. Overall study findings and caveats: Regions 160-218 and 743-854 dominated among vaccine-associated CD4 TCRs spanning spike. With two AZD1222 doses given, Spike-specific TCR breadth and depth both rose.

Data came from immunoSEQ multiplex PCR; TCRdb stores just in-frame clones and leaves some out. The table has 110,000 to 150,000 clones, roughly 92% seen once. With regard to this clone: Its antigen is still unknown.

The source material was peripheral blood, sampled on day 0 of AZD1222 vaccination. This sequence originates from an adult in good health.

CDR3 residues: CAWSNTPWGTTSTDTQYF. The DNA of the CDR3 is TGTGCCTGGAGCAACACCCCTTGGGGGACCACTAGCACAGATACGCAGTATTTT. The J gene is TRBJ2-3, the V gene TRBV30, with D perhaps assigned TRBD1 or TRBD2 (5 bases each). CDR1 GTSNPN and CDR2 SVGIG come from the germline V gene (reference sequence). The CDR3 sequence is 18 residues long. The V end was cut by 3 bases, the J end by 0 bases, with 22 bases between.